The clone carrying this TCR beta chain was seen many times. An end of the junction does not agree with germline; a read error may underlie this. The data were taken from a study of T cells in Graves' hyperthyroidism and ophthalmopathy. What was amplified from RNA transcripts were TCR beta CDR3 regions. The HTBI primer set was used in a first-round RT-PCR of the TCR CDR3. TCRdb re-derived calls from the multiplex PCR reads in MiXCR, one entry per CDR3 protein. The sample carries 500,000 to 750,000 distinct CDR3 sequences, about 43% recorded once. The CDR3 has 16 residues. The germline V gene encodes CDR1 SSHAT and CDR2 FNYEAQ (reference sequence).

The source of this sequence is a woman younger than 35 with Graves' hyperthyroidism. The chain couples TRBV7-7 to TRBJ2-7; TRBD2 aligns across 7 bases. The sequenced sample consisted of peripheral blood or thyroid tissue (not recorded which). This CDR3 is CASSLAYREAYYEQYF. The CDR3 bases are TGTGCTAGCAGCTTAGCGTATCGGGAGGCTTACTACGAGCAGTACTTC.